This entry concerns a single T cell receptor beta chain. Antigen: not known. One end of the junction does not line up with germline, which may come from a read error. Time point specified: persistent/refractory GD, antithyroid drugs over 5 years with positive TRAb. Researchers made the TCR library from RNA that was extracted from PBMCs. This sample was taken from a study of regulatory T cells in long-lasting Graves disease. Study-wide points: The study found TRBV28, TRBJ1-2 and TRBJ2-5 favored in persistent disease. Study of thyroid tissue was not done, with only peripheral blood studied.

CDR3 length equals 13 residues. The germline V gene encodes CDR1 SGHTA and CDR2 FQGNSA. CDR3 regions were amplified by Arm-PCR using iRepertoire HTBI primers to build TCR beta libraries. TCRdb re-analysed the multiplex PCR reads in MiXCR, keeping a single row per CDR3 protein. The sample contains 350,000 to 450,000 distinct CDR3 sequences, less than 25% of which appear only once. The genes are TRBV7-2 and TRBJ2-7; D is undetermined. The receptor was isolated from a female donor with Graves disease. Sequenced here: peripheral blood mononuclear cells (PBMCs), sampled when the disease was refractory, from a patient treated with antithyroid drugs. The CDR3 loop reads CASSQGISYEQYF. The CDR3 DNA reads TGCGCCAGCAGCCAAGGGATTAGCTACGAGCAGTACTTC.